Given below is one T cell receptor beta chain in context. This sample is part of a study of OX40 agonist ivuxolimab in advanced cancers. As for the study in general: From roughly 23 to 85 years was the age range, with a mean of around 56 years, and about 83% were male.

Germline V gene sequence: CDR1 SNHLY, CDR2 FYNNEI. With 4 bases clipped from V and 7 bases from J, the junction kept 3 bases outside the gene matches. The CDR3 totals 14 residues. TCRdb keeps only in-frame clones here, not all; method: immunoSEQ multiplex PCR. The sample has fewer than 65,000 clones; approximately 80% are singletons. The sample was CD4+ or CD8+ T cells sorted from blood, taken in a trial of the OX40 agonist ivuxolimab. The gene calls are TRBV2 and TRBJ1-4; TRBD1 aligns across 10 bases. The TCR comes from an adult with an advanced solid tumor such as melanoma, head and neck, liver or kidney cancer. In nucleotides, the CDR3 is TGTGCCAGCAGTGGACAGGGGGCGGGTGAAAAACTGTTTTTT. Amino acids: CASSGQGAGEKLFF.